These T cell receptor beta chains were read from a single sample in a study of blood T cell repertoires in COVID-19. Measured with immunoSEQ multiplex PCR; TCRdb has only the in-frame clones, and not every one. The profile shows 250,000 to 300,000 clones, roughly 86% of them singletons. Sequenced input: PBMCs or T cells enriched from blood (not recorded which). The receptors come from a woman between 25 and 40 years old who had recovered from COVID-19. The CDR3 runs from the conserved cysteine through the conserved F or W. Clone size is given for some rows only: seen once, a few or many times, or a class if the clone is expanded.

J gene	clone size	V gene	CDR3 protein
TRBJ2-1	.	TRBV18	CASSLGLADNEQFF
TRBJ2-2	.	TRBV4-3	CASSQEPSGGVTGELFF
TRBJ2-7	.	TRBV2	CASSEADYEQYF
TRBJ2-1	few	TRBV14	CASSQDIGGGAAYNEQFF
TRBJ1-4	once	TRBV18	CASSPGVNEKLFF
TRBJ1-3	.	TRBV3-1/TRBV3-2	CASSQGTRSGNTIYF
TRBJ2-7	few	TRBV13	CASSRLGPYEQYF
TRBJ1-1	.	TRBV30	CAWANLRDTKARMNTEAFF
TRBJ2-3	once	TRBV11-2	CASSLDSPPSGRTDTQYF
TRBJ1-3	.	TRBV28	CASSFSGTGALTIYF
TRBJ1-1	.	TRBV4-1	CASSLTRGTEAFF
TRBJ2-4	.	TRBV7-2	CASSLERTSGAKNIQYF
TRBJ2-2	.	TRBV30	CAWIKGEGAGELFF
TRBJ2-2	few	TRBV18	CASSQTSGGARSGELFF
TRBJ2-2	many	TRBV6-5	CASSTTPDRAGELFF
TRBJ1-1	.	TRBV2	CASAGNTEAFF
TRBJ1-4	.	TRBV6-2/TRBV6-3	CASSYRGFDEKLFF
TRBJ1-1	.	TRBV9	CASSPPDTEAFF
TRBJ1-5	.	TRBV4-1	CASSQDVFAGRKRNQPQHF
TRBJ1-4	.	TRBV6-5	CASRRKGQPNEKLFF
TRBJ2-1	.	TRBV7-8	CASSLVRTSGRAVHEQFF
TRBJ1-6	.	TRBV28	CASRRQGGSYNSPLHF
TRBJ2-1	.	TRBV4-1	CASSPPKGAKGYNEQFF
TRBJ1-2	.	TRBV2	CASSGQGNNYGYTF
TRBJ1-2	.	TRBV4-3	CASSQVPGDRVKGYTF
TRBJ2-7	.	TRBV11-3	CASSTVTGSSYEQYF
TRBJ2-3	once	TRBV4-3	CASSQDLSTDTQYF
TRBJ2-7	few	TRBV21-1	CASRNRDNSYEQYF
TRBJ1-2	.	TRBV27	CASSSRQGRGYTF
TRBJ1-1	once	TRBV19	CASSTPQDRGYGEAFF
TRBJ1-2	.	TRBV3-1/TRBV3-2	CASSQPGQGLGGYTF
TRBJ1-4	.	TRBV4-1	CASSPGATNEKLFF
TRBJ1-2	.	TRBV7-3	CASSSEVTGLNGYTF
TRBJ2-7	.	TRBV28	CASSPMGGLIYEQYF
TRBJ1-1	.	TRBV11-2	CASSFQGFTEAFF
TRBJ2-5	.	TRBV7-3	CASSPEAGGRETQYF
TRBJ2-2	.	TRBV9	CASSVERLAGATGELFF
TRBJ1-4	.	TRBV10-2	CASSESGQGGEKLFF
TRBJ2-7	.	TRBV7-6	CASSLGTGGSYEQYF
TRBJ2-3	once	TRBV9	CASSDTGGLADTQYF